This T cell receptor beta chain is from a study of vaccination and CD4 T cells after COVID-19. The sample's time point: late sampling 161 to 241 days after vaccination in a few convalescent patients. Treatment reported: roughly nine-day PBMC culture with coronavirus spike peptide pools or control peptides (ViraFEST assay). Sequencing of the DNA from cultured CD4+ T cells was carried out with the Oncomine TCR Beta short-read assay. One entry per CDR3 protein, called by TCRdb with MiXCR from the PCR reads. The profile covers about 25,000 distinct CDR3 sequences, with around 30% appearing a single time and around 3.3% taken by the ten largest. About this clonotype: Its antigen is unidentified.

The CDR3 runs 18 residues. Looked up from germline, CDR1 is KGHDR and CDR2 is SFDVKD. The V and J ends lost 2 bases and 3 bases, in that order; junction bases with no gene match: 11. Sequencing used CD4+ T cells from blood, cultured in vitro, obtained about 7 months after SARS-CoV-2 vaccination. This chain joins TRBV24-1 and TRBJ1-1, with 10 bases identical to TRBD1. The source is a human donor who had recovered from COVID-19. The CDR3: CATSDYLRDRGWDTEAFF. CDR3 nucleotides: TGTGCCACCAGTGATTACCTGAGGGACAGGGGATGGGACACTGAAGCTTTCTTT.